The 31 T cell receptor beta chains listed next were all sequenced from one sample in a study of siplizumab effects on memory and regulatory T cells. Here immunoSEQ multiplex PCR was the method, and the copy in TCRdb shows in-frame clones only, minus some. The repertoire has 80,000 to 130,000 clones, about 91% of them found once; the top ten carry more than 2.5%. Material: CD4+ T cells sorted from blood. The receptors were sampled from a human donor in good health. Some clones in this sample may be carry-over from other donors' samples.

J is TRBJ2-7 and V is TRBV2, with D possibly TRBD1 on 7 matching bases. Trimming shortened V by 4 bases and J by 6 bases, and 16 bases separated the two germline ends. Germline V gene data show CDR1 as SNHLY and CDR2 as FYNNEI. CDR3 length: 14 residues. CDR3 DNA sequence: TGTGCCAGCAGTGCGGAGGGGGCTGGGGTCGAGCAGTACTTC. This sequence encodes CASSAEGAGVEQYF.

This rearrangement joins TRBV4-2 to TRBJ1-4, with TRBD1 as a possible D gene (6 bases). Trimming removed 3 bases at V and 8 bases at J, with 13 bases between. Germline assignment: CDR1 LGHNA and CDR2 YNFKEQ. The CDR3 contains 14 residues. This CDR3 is CASSQGRGKEKLFF. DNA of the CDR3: TGTGCCAGCAGCCAGGGCAGGGGAAAAGAAAAACTGTTTTTT.

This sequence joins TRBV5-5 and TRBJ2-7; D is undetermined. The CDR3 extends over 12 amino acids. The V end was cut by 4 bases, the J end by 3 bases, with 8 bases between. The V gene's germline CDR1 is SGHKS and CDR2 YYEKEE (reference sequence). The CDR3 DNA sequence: TGTGCCAGCAGCACTATAGGCTACGAGCAGTACTTC. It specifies CASSTIGYEQYF. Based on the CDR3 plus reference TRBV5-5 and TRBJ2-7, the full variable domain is DAGVTQSPTHLIKTRGQQVTLRCSPISGHKSVSWYQQVLGQGPQFIFQYYEKEERGRGNFPDRFSARQFPNYSSELNVNALLLGDSALYLCASSTIGYEQYFGPGTRLTVT.

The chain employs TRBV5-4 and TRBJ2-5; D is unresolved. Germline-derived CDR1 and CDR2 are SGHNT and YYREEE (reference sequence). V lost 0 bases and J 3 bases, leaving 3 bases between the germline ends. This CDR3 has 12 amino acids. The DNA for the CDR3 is TGTGCCAGCAGCTTGGTCGAAGAGACCCAGTACTTC. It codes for CASSLVEETQYF.

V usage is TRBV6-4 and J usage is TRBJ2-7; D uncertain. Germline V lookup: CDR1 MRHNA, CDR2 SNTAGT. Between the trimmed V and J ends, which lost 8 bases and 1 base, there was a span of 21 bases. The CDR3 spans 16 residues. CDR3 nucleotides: TGTGCCAGCGATCACCCCAACGTCGGCAATTCCTACGAGCAGTACTTC. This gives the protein CASDHPNVGNSYEQYF.

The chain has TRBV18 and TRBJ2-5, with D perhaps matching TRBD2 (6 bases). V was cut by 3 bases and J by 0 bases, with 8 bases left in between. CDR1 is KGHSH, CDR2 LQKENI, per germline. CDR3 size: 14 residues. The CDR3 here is CASSPRRDQETQYF. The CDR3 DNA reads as TGTGCCAGCTCACCTCGGAGGGACCAAGAGACCCAGTACTTC.

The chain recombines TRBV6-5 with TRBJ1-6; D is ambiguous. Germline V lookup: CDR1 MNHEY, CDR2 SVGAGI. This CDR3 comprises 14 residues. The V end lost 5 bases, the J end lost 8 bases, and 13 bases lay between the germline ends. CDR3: CASSTGSRDSPLHF. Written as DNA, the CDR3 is TGTGCCAGCAGTACCGGGAGTAGGGATTCACCCCTCCACTTT.

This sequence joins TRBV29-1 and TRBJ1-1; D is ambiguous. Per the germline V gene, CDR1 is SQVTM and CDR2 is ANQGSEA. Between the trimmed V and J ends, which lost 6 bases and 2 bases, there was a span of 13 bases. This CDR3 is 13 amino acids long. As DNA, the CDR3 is TGCAGCGTCGCAAGCGGCCGAAACACTGAAGCTTTCTTT. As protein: CSVASGRNTEAFF.

The chain's CDR3 is CAISAAWRDSGEQYF. DNA of the CDR3: TGTGCCATCAGTGCAGCGTGGCGAGATTCGGGTGAGCAGTACTTC. The chain has TRBV10-3 and TRBJ2-7, with no clear D. The CDR3 totals 15 residues. The germline V gene encodes CDR1 ENHRY and CDR2 SYGVKD. V shed 4 bases and J shed 7 bases, with 20 bases lying between them.

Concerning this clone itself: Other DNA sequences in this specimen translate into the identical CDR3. As DNA, the CDR3 is TGTGCCACGGACCGGACAGGGGGCTACGAGCAGTACTTC. It encodes CATDRTGGYEQYF. V is TRBV6-6 and J is TRBJ2-7, with 10 bases that match TRBD1. The CDR3 contains 13 residues. V shed 10 bases and J 3 bases; nucleotides not matched to a gene: 6. Germline V lookup: CDR1 MNHNY, CDR2 SVGAGI (reference sequence).

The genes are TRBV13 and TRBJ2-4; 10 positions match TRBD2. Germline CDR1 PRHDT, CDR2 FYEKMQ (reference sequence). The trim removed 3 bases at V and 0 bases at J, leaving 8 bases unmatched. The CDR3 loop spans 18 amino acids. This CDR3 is CASSFTLAGEGAKNIQYF. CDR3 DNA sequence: TGTGCCAGCAGCTTTACCCTAGCGGGAGAGGGAGCCAAAAACATTCAGTACTTC.

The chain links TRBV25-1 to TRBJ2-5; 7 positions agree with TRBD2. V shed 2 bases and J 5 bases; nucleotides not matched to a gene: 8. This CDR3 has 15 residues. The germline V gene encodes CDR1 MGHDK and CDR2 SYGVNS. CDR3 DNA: TGTGCCAGCAGTGAACGGACTAGGCCCGGGGAGACCCAGTACTTC. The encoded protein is CASSERTRPGETQYF.

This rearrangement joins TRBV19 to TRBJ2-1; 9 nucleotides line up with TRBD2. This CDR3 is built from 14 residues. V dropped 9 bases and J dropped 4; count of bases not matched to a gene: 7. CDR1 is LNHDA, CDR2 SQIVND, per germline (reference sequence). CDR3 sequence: CASHSGSQYNEQFF. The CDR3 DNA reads TGTGCCAGCCATAGCGGGAGTCAATACAATGAGCAGTTCTTC.

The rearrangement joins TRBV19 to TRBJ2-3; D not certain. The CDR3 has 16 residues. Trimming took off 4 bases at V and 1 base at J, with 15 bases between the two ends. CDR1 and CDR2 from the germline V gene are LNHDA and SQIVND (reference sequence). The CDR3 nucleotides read TGTGCCAGTAGTAGCTTTGGACCCTTAGGCACAGATACGCAGTATTTT. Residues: CASSSFGPLGTDTQYF.

CDR3 sequence reads: CASSPGLAGPMSGEQFF. For the CDR3, the DNA is TGCGCCAGCAGCCCCGGACTAGCGGGTCCCATGTCCGGTGAGCAGTTCTTC. V usage is TRBV5-1 and J usage is TRBJ2-1; 11 nucleotides agree with TRBD2. The germline V gene encodes CDR1 SGHRS and CDR2 YFSETQ. The CDR3 has 17 residues. With V trimmed by 4 bases and J by 9 bases, 15 bases remained unmatched.

The CDR3 region has the DNA TGTGCCAGCAGTCGGGGGGGAGGGTACGAGCAGTACTTC. As protein: CASSRGGGYEQYF. The chain couples TRBV2 to TRBJ2-7; 8 bases are a match to TRBD2. The CDR3 totals 13 residues. Germline assignment: CDR1 SNHLY and CDR2 FYNNEI. Trimming at V came to 5 bases and at J to 4 bases, leaving 4 bases not matched to a gene.

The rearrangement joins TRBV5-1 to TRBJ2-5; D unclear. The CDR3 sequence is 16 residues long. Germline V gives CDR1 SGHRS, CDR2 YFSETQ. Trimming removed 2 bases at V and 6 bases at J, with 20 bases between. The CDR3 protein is CASSLGPAAVTQTQYF. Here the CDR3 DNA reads TGCGCCAGCAGCTTAGGGCCGGCGGCAGTAACTCAGACCCAGTACTTC.

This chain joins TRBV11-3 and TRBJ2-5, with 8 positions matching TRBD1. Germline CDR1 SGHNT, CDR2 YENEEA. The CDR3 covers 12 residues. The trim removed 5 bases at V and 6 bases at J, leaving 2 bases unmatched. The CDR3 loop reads CASSGDRKTQYF. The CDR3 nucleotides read TGTGCCAGCAGCGGGGACAGGAAGACCCAGTACTTC.

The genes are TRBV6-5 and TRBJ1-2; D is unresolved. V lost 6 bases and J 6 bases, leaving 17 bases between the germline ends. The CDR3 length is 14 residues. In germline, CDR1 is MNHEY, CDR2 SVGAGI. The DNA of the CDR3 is TGTGCCAGCAGCGAAACCCCGATTAGCAATGGCTACACCTTC. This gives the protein CASSETPISNGYTF.

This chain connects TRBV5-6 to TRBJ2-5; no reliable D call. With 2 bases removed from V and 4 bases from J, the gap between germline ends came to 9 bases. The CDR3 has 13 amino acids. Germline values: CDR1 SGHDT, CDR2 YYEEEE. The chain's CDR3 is CASSLNQGETQYF. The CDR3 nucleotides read TGTGCCAGCAGCTTAAACCAAGGAGAGACCCAGTACTTC.

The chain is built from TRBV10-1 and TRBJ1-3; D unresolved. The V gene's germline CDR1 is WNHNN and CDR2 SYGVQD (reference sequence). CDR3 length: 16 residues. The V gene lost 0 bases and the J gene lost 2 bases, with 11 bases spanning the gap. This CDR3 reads CASSESPEEAGNTIYF. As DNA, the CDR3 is TGCGCCAGCAGTGAGTCCCCCGAAGAGGCTGGAAACACCATATATTTT.

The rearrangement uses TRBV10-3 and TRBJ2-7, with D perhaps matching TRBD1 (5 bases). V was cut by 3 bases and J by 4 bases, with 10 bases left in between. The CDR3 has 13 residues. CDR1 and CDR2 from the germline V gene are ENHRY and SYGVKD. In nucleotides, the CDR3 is TGTGCCATCAGTGACAGGGTGGGATACGAGCAGTACTTC. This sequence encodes CAISDRVGYEQYF.

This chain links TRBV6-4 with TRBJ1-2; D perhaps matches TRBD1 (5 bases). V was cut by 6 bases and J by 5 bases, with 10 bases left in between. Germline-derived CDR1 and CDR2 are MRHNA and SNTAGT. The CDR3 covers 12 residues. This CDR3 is CASRGDRYGYTF. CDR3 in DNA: TGTGCCAGCAGGGGGGACCGGTATGGCTACACCTTC.

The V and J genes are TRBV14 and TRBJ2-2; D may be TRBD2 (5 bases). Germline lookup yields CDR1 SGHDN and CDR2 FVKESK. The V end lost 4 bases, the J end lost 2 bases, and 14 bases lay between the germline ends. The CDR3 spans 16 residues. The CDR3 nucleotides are TGTGCCAGCAGCCCCCTTGGACTGGAAAACACCGGGGAGCTGTTTTTT. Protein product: CASSPLGLENTGELFF.

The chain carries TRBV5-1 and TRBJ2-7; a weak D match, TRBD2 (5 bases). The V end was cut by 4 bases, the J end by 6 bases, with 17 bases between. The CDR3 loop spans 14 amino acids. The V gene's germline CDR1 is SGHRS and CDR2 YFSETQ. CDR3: CASSPGYLAGEQYF. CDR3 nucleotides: TGCGCCAGCAGCCCCGGGTACCTAGCCGGCGAGCAGTACTTC.

The chain's CDR3 is CASSLQAGVNEQFF. The DNA of the CDR3 is TGCGCCAGCAGCTTACAAGCGGGAGTCAATGAGCAGTTCTTC. The gene calls are TRBV5-1 and TRBJ2-1, with 8 bases identical to TRBD2. The CDR3 runs 14 residues. Germline V gene data show CDR1 as SGHRS and CDR2 as YFSETQ. V lost 2 bases and J lost 6; bases outside the gene matches: 4. Supplemented by reference TRBV5-1 and TRBJ2-1, the full variable domain reads KAGVTQTPRYLIKTRGQQVTLSCSPISGHRSVSWYQQTPGQGLQFLFEYFSETQRNKGNFPGRFSGRQFSNSRSEMNVSTLELGDSALYLCASSLQAGVNEQFFGPGTRLTVL.

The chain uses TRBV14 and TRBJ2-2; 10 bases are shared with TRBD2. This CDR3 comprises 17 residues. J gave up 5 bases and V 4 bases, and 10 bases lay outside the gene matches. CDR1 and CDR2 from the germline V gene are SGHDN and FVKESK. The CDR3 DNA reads TGTGCCAGCAGCCGAGGGGCTAGCGGGAGAGGTACCGGGGAGCTGTTTTTT. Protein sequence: CASSRGASGRGTGELFF.

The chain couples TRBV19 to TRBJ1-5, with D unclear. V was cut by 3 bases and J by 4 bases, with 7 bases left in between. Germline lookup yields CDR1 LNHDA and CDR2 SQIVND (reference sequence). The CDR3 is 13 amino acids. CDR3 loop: CASSIPPNQPQHF. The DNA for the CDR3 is TGTGCCAGTAGTATTCCCCCAAATCAGCCCCAGCATTTT.

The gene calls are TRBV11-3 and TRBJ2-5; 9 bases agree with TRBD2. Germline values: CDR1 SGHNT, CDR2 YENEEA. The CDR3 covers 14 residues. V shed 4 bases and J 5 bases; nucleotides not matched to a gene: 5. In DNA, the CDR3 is TGTGCCAGCAGCTCATCTAGCGGGACGGAGACCCAGTACTTC. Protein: CASSSSSGTETQYF.

In DNA, the CDR3 is TGTGCCAGCAGTGAATCTCGCAGGGGGGAGCCCCAGCATTTT. Protein: CASSESRRGEPQHF. V is TRBV2 and J is TRBJ1-5; 7 bases match TRBD1. The length of the CDR3 is 14 residues. After removal of 2 bases from V and 8 bases from J, the junction contained 6 bases not matched to a gene. Per germline, CDR1 SNHLY and CDR2 FYNNEI.

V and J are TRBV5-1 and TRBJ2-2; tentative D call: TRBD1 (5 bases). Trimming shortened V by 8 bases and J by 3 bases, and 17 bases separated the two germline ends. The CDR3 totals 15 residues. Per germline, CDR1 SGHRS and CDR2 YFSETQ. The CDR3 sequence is CASTPGAAHTGELFF. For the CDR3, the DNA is TGCGCCAGTACTCCTGGGGCGGCCCACACCGGGGAGCTGTTTTTT. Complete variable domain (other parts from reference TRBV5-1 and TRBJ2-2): KAGVTQTPRYLIKTRGQQVTLSCSPISGHRSVSWYQQTPGQGLQFLFEYFSETQRNKGNFPGRFSGRQFSNSRSEMNVSTLELGDSALYLCASTPGAAHTGELFFGEGSRLTVL.